Shown below are 13 T cell receptor beta chains from a single sample sequenced in a study of metastatic and nonmetastatic thyroid tumors. Thyroid surgery had not been preceded by any treatment in any patient. TCRdb ran MiXCR on the PCR reads. The sample lists tens of thousands of clones, approximately 19% occurring once. Sample: blood. The receptor source for this set is a female donor with papillary thyroid cancer or a benign thyroid nodule (not recorded which). Some clones in this sample may be carry-over from other donors' samples.

About this clone itself: A single base separates this from a much larger clone, so it may be a read error. The same CDR3 arises from other DNA sequences in this sample as well. The chain is built from TRBV18 and TRBJ1-6, with TRBD1 identical over 7 bases. CDR3 length: 16 residues. The germline V gene has CDR1 KGHSH and CDR2 LQKENI. Written as DNA, the CDR3 is TGTGCGAGCTCACGCCCGGGACAGTCTACTAATTCACCCCTCCACTTT. Its translation is CASSRPGQSTNSPLHF.

This clone came up many times. V and J are TRBV7-3 and TRBJ1-1; unclear D gene. CDR1 and CDR2 (germline): SGHTA, FQGTGA. V lost 0 bases, J lost 1 base, and 3 bases lay in between. CDR3 size: 13 residues. The CDR3 loop is CASSLTPNTEAFF. As DNA, the CDR3 is TGTGCCAGCAGCTTAACACCGAACACTGAAGCTTTCTTT.

The sample holds many counts of this clone. The chain has TRBV7-3 and TRBJ2-3; TRBD2 matches at 10 bases. J gave up 3 bases and V 3 bases, and 3 bases lay outside the gene matches. Germline V lookup: CDR1 SGHTA, CDR2 FQGTGA. The CDR3 length is 15 residues. CDR3: CASSLSGGATDTQYF. CDR3 nucleotides: TGTGCCAGCAGCTTGAGCGGGGGGGCAACAGATACGCAGTATTTT.

By share of the sample, this clone is medium-sized. The rearrangement links TRBV12-3 or TRBV12-4 to TRBJ1-2; TRBD1 aligns across 7 bases. The ends lost 6 bases at V and 6 bases at J; junction bases unmatched: 10. The CDR3 runs 14 residues. The CDR3 sequence: CASSRGTGSDGYTF. The CDR3, as DNA: TGTGCCAGCAGCAGGGGGACTGGGAGCGATGGCTACACCTTC.

V and J are TRBV7-9 and TRBJ2-1, with TRBD2 as a possible D gene (6 bases). The CDR3 runs 14 residues. Germline lookup yields CDR1 SEHNR and CDR2 FQNEAQ (reference sequence). Trimming removed 4 bases at V and 9 bases at J, with 16 bases between. CDR3: CASSSDHRGTEQFF. DNA of the CDR3: TGTGCCAGCAGCTCCGACCATCGGGGGACTGAGCAGTTCTTC.

This clone was detected many times. This rearrangement joins TRBV29-1 to TRBJ1-1, with D maybe TRBD1 (5 bases). CDR3 length equals 14 residues. Germline V gene data show CDR1 as SQVTM and CDR2 as ANQGSEA. V dropped 6 bases and J dropped 3 bases, with 17 bases sitting between them. This CDR3 is CSVKRAGGDTEAFF. CDR3 bases: TGCAGCGTAAAACGAGCGGGGGGGGACACTGAAGCTTTCTTT.

The table lists this clone with many counts. This chain joins TRBV7-2 and TRBJ1-2; D is unclear. Trimming stripped 5 bases from V and 2 bases from J, with 9 bases between. The CDR3 runs to 13 residues. CDR1 SGHTA and CDR2 FQGNSA come from the germline V gene. CDR3 DNA: TGTGCCAGCAGCGAAGACACGAACTATGGCTACACCTTC. Translating gives CASSEDTNYGYTF.

The V and J genes are TRBV20-1 and TRBJ2-7, with D possibly being TRBD1 (5 bases). The CDR3 loop spans 14 amino acids. The V end was cut by 6 bases, the J end by 7 bases, with 22 bases between. The germline V gene has CDR1 DFQATT and CDR2 SNEGSKA (reference sequence). The CDR3 DNA is TGCAGTGCCCCTGGGGCAGGGTCGATGGGGGAGCAGTACTTC. Amino acid sequence: CSAPGAGSMGEQYF.

At least ten counts were recorded for this clone. V is TRBV5-6 and J is TRBJ2-5, with D unresolved. CDR1 and CDR2 (germline): SGHDT, YYEEEE. Between the trimmed V and J ends, which lost 5 bases and 1 base, there was a span of 3 bases. The CDR3 covers 11 residues. In nucleotides, the CDR3 is TGTGCCAGCAGACGCCAAGAGACCCAGTACTTC. Translation: CASRRQETQYF.

This clone appeared many times. The chain joins TRBV5-1 to TRBJ1-1; no definite D call. Per germline, CDR1 SGHRS and CDR2 YFSETQ. The CDR3 is made up of 18 amino acids. Trimming cost V 2 bases and J 1 base, with 21 bases left between them. The chain's CDR3 is CASSFPEGPQATNTEAFF. The DNA of the CDR3 is TGCGCCAGCAGCTTCCCCGAAGGCCCTCAGGCCACGAACACTGAAGCTTTCTTT.

This clone was observed many times. The chain combines TRBV11-2 with TRBJ1-3; maybe TRBD1 (6 bases). CDR3 length: 18 amino acids. Trimming shortened V by 2 bases and J by 0 bases, and 17 bases separated the two germline ends. CDR1 and CDR2 from the germline V gene are SGHAT and FQNNGV. CDR3 sequence reads: CASSLRSPGADSGNTIYF. CDR3 nucleotide sequence: TGTGCCAGCAGCTTAAGGTCTCCAGGGGCCGACTCTGGAAACACCATATATTTT.

This clone was picked up many times. This chain uses TRBV12-3 or TRBV12-4 with TRBJ1-1; perhaps TRBD1 as D (5 bases). The CDR3 loop spans 11 amino acids. With 6 bases removed from V and 3 bases from J, the gap between germline ends came to 5 bases. This chain's CDR3 is CASSRDTEAFF. Written as DNA, the CDR3 is TGTGCCAGCAGCAGGGACACTGAAGCTTTCTTT.

In regard to this clone: A read error may be the cause here, since a much bigger clone is one base away. The rearrangement links TRBV19 to TRBJ1-1; D is unclear. Germline lookup yields CDR1 LNHDA and CDR2 SQIVND (reference sequence). This CDR3 comprises 11 residues. Written as DNA, the CDR3 is TGCGTCAGTGAGGGCCGCACTGAAGCTTTCTTT. Its translation: CVSEGRTEAFF.